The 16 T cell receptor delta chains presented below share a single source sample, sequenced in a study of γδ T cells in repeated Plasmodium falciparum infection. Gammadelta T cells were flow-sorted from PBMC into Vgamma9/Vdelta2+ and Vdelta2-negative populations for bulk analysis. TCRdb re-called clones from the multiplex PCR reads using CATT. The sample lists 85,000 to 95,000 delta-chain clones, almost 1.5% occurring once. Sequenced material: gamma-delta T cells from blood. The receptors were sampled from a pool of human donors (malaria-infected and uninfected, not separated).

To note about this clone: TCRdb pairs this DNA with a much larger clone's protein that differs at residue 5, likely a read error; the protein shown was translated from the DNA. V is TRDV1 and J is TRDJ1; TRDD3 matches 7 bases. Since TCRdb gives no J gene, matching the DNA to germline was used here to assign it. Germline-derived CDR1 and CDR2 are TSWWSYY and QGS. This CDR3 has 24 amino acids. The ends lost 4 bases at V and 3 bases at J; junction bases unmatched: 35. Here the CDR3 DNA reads TGTGCTCTTGGGGGACTTATTCTATCCTCCCTCCAAAGGTCCGGGGGGATTAACTCCGATAAACTCATCTTT. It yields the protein CALGGLILSSLQRSGGINSDKLIF.

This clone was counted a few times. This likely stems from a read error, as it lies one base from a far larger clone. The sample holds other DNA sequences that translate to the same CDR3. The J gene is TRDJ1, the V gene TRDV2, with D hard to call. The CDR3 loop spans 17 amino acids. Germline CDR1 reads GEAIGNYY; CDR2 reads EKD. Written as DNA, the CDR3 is TGCGCCTGTGACACCGTAGGTGGAAACGCTGGTCCCGATAAACTCATCTTT. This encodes CACDTVGGNAGPDKLIF.

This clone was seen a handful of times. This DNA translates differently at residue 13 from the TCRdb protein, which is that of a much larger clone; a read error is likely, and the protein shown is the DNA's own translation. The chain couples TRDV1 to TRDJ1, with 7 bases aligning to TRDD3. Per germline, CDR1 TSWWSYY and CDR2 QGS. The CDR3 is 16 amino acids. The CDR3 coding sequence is TGTGCTCTTGGGGAAGAGGCGGATACGTGCACCGATAGACTCATCTTT. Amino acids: CALGEEADTCTDRLIF.

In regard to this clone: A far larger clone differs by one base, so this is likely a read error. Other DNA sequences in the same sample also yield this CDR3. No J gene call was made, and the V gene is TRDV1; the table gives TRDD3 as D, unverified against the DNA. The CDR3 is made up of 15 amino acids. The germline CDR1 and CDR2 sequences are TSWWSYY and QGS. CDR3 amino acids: CALGELRALTDKLIF. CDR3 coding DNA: TGTGCTCTTGGGGAACTGAGGGCCTTGACCGATAAGCTCATCTTT.

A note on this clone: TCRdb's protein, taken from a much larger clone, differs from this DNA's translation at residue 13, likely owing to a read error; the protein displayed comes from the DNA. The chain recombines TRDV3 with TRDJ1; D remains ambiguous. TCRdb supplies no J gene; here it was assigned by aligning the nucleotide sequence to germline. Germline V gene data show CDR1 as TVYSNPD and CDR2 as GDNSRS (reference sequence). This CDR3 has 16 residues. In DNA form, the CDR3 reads TGTGCCTTTAGTGGTTCCCTTAAGCTGTACACCGATAGACTCATCTTT. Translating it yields CAFSGSLKLYTDRLIF.

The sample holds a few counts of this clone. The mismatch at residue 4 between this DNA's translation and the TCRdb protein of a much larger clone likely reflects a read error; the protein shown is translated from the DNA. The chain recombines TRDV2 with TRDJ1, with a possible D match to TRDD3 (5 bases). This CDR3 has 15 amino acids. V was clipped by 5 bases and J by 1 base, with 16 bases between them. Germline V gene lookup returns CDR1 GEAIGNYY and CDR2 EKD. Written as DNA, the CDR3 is TGTGCCTGTGTCCCTCTTGGGGACACCACCGATAAACTCATCTTT. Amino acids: CACVPLGDTTDKLIF.

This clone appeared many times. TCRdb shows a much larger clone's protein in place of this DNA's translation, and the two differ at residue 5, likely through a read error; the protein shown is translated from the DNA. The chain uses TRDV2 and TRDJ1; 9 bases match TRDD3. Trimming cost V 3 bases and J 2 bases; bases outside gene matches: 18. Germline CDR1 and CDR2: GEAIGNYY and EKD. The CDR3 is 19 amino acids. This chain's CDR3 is CACDALGLGENVWTDKLIF. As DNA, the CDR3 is TGTGCCTGTGACGCCCTAGGACTGGGGGAGAACGTTTGGACCGATAAACTCATCTTT.

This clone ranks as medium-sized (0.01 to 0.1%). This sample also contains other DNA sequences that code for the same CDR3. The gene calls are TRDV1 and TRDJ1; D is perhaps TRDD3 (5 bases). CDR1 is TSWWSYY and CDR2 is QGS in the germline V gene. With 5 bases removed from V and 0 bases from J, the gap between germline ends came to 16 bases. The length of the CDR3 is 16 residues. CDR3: CALGPPGGWYTDKLIF. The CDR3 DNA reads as TGTGCTCTTGGGCCTCCGGGGGGGTGGTACACCGATAAACTCATCTTT.

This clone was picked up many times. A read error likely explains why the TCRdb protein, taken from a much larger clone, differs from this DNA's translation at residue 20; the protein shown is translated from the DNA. The chain's CDR3 is CALGERSYWGINPPPYTDKPIF. As DNA, the CDR3 is TGTGCTCTTGGGGAACGTAGTTACTGGGGGATAAACCCTCCGCCGTACACCGATAAACCCATCTTT. No J gene was assigned, while the V gene was called as TRDV1; TRDD3 is the table's D call and was not checked against the DNA. Germline-derived CDR1 and CDR2 are TSWWSYY and QGS. CDR3 length equals 22 residues.

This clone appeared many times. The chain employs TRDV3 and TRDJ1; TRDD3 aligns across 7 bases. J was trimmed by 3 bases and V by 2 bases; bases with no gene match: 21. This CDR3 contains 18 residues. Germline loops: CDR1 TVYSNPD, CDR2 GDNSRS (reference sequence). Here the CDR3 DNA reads TGTGCCTTTCCCTCCCCTACATACTGGGGATCCTGGCCCGATAAACTCATCTTT. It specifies CAFPSPTYWGSWPDKLIF. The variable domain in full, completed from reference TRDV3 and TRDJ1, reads CDKVTQSSPDQTVASGSEVVLLCTYDTVYSNPDLFWYRIRPDYSFQFVFYGDNSRSEGADFTQGRFSVKHILTQKAFHLVISPVRTEDSATYYCAFPSPTYWGSWPDKLIFGKGTRVTVEP.

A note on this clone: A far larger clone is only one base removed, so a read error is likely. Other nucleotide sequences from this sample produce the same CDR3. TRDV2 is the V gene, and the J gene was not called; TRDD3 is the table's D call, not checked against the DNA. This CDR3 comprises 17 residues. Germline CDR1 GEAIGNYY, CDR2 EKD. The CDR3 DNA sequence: TGTGCCTGTGACATGGTAGGGGATACGCGATTCACCGATAAACTTATCTTT. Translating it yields CACDMVGDTRFTDKLIF.

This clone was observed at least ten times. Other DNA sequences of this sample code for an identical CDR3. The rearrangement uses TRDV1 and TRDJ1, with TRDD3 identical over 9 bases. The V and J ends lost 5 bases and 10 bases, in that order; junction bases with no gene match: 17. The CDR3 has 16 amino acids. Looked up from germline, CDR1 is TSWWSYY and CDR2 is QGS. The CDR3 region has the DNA TGTGCTCTTGGGACCTATGGACTGGGGGAAATGTCTGGACTCATCTTT. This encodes CALGTYGLGEMSGLIF.

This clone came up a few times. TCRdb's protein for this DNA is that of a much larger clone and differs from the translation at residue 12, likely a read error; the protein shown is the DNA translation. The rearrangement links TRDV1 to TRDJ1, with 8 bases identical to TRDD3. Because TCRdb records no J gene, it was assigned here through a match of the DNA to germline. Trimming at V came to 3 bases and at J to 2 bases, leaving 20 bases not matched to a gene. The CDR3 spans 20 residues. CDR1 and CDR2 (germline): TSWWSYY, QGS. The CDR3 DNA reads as TGTGCTCTTGGGGATTCTCTCTTCGACTGGGGGGTACGTCCTACCGATAAACTCATCTTT. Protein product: CALGDSLFDWGVRPTDKLIF.

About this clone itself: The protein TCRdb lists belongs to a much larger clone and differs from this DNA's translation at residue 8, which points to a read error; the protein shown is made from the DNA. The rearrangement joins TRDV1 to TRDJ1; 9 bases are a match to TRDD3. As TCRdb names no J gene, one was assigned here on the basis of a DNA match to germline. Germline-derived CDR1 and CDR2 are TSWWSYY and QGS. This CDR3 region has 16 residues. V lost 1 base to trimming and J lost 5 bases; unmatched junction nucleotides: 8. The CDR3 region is CALGEPLETGGDKLIF. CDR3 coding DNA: TGTGCTCTTGGGGAACCGCTAGAGACTGGGGGAGATAAACTCATCTTT.

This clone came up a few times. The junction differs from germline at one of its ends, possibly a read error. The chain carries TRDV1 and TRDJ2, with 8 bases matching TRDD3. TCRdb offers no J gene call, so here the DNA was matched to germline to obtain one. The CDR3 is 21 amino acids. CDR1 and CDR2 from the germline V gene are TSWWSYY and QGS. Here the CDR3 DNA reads TGTGCTCTGGGGGAAGGAAAGGGGATACAAAAGGCCCCATCTTTGACAGCACAACTCTTCTTT. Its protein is CALGEGKGIQKAPSLTAQLFF.

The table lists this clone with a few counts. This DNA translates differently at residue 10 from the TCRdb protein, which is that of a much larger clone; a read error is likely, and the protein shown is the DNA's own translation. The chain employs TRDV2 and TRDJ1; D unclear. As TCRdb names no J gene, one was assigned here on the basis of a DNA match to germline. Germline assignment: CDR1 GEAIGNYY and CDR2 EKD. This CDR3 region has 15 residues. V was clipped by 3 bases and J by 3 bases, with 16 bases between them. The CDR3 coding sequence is TGTGCCTGTGACCCCCTGGTCCTTTACGCCGATAAACTCATCTTT. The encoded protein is CACDPLVLYADKLIF.